The rows below give T cell receptor beta chains drawn from one sample of a study of identical twins' blood T cells. TCRdb ran MiXCR on the 5' RACE reads and lists one entry per CDR3 protein. This table holds fewer than 450,000 distinct CDR3 sequences, about 28% found once. Sample: PBMCs. These receptor sequences come from a woman aged 18-49 years in good health. CDR3s include the opening cysteine and the closing phenylalanine or tryptophan. The order of the fields is clone size, V gene, J gene, D gene, CDR3 DNA, CDR3 protein. The D gene is left open where the match is weak. Clone size is not always given. Where it is, it says once, few, many or a class for expanded clones.

-	TRBV27	TRBJ1-2	-	TGTGCCAGCAGTTTATTTTATGGGGATGCTAACTATGGCTACACCTTC	CASSLFYGDANYGYTF
many	TRBV6-6	TRBJ2-1	-	TGTGCCAGCAGTTCTCGGGATGAGCAGTTCTTC	CASSSRDEQFF
-	TRBV5-6	TRBJ2-2	-	TGTGCCAGCAGCCGACGTGAGGCCGGGGAGCTGTTTTTT	CASSRREAGELFF
few	TRBV6-2/TRBV6-3	TRBJ2-3	-	TGTGCCAGCATCAACGGAGACAGATCCACAGATACGCAGTATTTT	CASINGDRSTDTQYF
few	TRBV4-1	TRBJ1-5	-	TGCGCCAGCAGCCAAGTCAGGGGAGATCAGCCCCAGCATTTT	CASSQVRGDQPQHF
-	TRBV29-1	TRBJ1-1	-	TGCAGCGTCTTGAGGGGCGCGAGCGCTGAAGCTTTCTTT	CSVLRGASAEAFF
many	TRBV11-2	TRBJ1-1	-	TGTGCCAGCAGCTTTACAGATTTGAACACTGAAGCTTTCTTT	CASSFTDLNTEAFF
-	TRBV19	TRBJ1-2	TRBD1	TGTGCCAGTACCACTCAGGGGGGTCTATATGGCTACACCTTC	CASTTQGGLYGYTF
-	TRBV20-1	TRBJ2-5	-	TGCAGTGCTAGAGATTGGTTGGGAGGAGAGACCCAGTACTTC	CSARDWLGGETQYF
many	TRBV29-1	TRBJ2-7	-	TGCAGCGTTGCGGGGGGCGCGGTACCCGAGCAGTACTTC	CSVAGGAVPEQYF
few	TRBV11-2	TRBJ1-1	-	TGTGCCAGCAGCTTAGCCACTTTCGGCACTGAAGCTTTCTTT	CASSLATFGTEAFF
few	TRBV3-1	TRBJ2-7	-	TGTGCCAGCAGCGCTTGGTCGGGACGTCCTTACGAGCAGTACTTC	CASSAWSGRPYEQYF
many	TRBV6-1	TRBJ1-6	TRBD1	TGTGCCAGCAGTGGGGACAGCGATAATTCACCCCTCCACTTT	CASSGDSDNSPLHF
-	TRBV29-1	TRBJ1-1	-	TGCAGCGTTGAAGATCCCAGGGTTAGGGCTTTCTTT	CSVEDPRVRAFF
-	TRBV29-1	TRBJ2-1	TRBD2	TGCAGCGTGACGGGGGGGCGAAGTGAGCAGTTCTTC	CSVTGGRSEQFF
-	TRBV6-5	TRBJ2-1	-	TGTGCCGCTAAGGGTAGCAGAGTTTACAATGAGCAGTTCTTC	CAAKGSRVYNEQFF
many	TRBV29-1	TRBJ1-3	-	TGCAGCGTTGTGAAGGGGGCTGGAAACACCATATATTTT	CSVVKGAGNTIYF
many	TRBV11-2	TRBJ1-5	-	TGTGCCAGCAGCTTAGAGAGCGGCAGCCCCCAGCATTTT	CASSLESGSPQHF
many	TRBV5-1	TRBJ2-1	TRBD2	TGCGCCAGCAGCTACCGGACTAGCGGTGGTGAGCAGTTCTTC	CASSYRTSGGEQFF
many	TRBV5-1	TRBJ2-4	-	TGCGCCAGCAGCTTGACGGGACGAGAAAACATTCAGTACTTC	CASSLTGRENIQYF